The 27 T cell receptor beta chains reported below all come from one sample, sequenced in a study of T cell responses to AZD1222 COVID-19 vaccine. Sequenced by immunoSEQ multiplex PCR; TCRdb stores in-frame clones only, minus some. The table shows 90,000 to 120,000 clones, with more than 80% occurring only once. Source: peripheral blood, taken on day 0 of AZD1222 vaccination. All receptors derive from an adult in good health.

The CDR3 DNA is TGTGCCAGCAGCTTAATGACGATTAGGGATACGCAGTATTTT. This translates into CASSLMTIRDTQYF. V and J are TRBV7-8 and TRBJ2-3, with D hard to call. V was clipped by 2 bases and J by 6 bases, with 12 bases between them. Germline V gives CDR1 SGHVS, CDR2 FQNEAQ. The CDR3 is 14 residues long. Based on the CDR3 plus reference TRBV7-8 and TRBJ2-3, the full variable domain is GAGVSQSPRYKVAKRGQDVALRCDPISGHVSLFWYQQALGQGPEFLTYFQNEAQLDKSGLPSDRFFAERPEGSVSTLKIQRTQQEDSAVYLCASSLMTIRDTQYFGPGTRLTVL.

DNA for the CDR3: TGCAGCGTCAGAGTAGAGACCCAGTACTTC. Translating it yields CSVRVETQYF. The rearrangement uses TRBV29-1 and TRBJ2-5; D gene uncertain. Trimming took off 6 bases at V and 4 bases at J, with 6 bases between the two ends. This CDR3 contains 10 residues. Germline CDR1 and CDR2: SQVTM and ANQGSEA.

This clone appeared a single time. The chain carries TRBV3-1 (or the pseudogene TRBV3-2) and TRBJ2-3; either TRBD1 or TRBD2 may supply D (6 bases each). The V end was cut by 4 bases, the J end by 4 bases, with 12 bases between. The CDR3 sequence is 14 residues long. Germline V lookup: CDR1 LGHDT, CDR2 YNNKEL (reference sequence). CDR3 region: CASSPRGRADTQYF. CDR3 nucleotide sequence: TGTGCCAGCAGCCCCCGGGGGCGGGCAGATACGCAGTATTTT.

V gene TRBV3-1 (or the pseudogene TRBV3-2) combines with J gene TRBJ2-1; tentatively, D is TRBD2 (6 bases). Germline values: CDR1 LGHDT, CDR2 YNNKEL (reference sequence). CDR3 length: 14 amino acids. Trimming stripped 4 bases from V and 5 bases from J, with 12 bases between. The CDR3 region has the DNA TGTGCCAGCAGCCGCCGGACGGGAGACAATGAGCAGTTCTTC. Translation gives CASSRRTGDNEQFF.

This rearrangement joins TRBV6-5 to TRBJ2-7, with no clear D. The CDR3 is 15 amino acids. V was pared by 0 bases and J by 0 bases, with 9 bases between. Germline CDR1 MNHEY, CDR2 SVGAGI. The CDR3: CASSYSITASYEQYF. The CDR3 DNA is TGTGCCAGCAGTTACTCGATCACGGCCTCCTACGAGCAGTACTTC.

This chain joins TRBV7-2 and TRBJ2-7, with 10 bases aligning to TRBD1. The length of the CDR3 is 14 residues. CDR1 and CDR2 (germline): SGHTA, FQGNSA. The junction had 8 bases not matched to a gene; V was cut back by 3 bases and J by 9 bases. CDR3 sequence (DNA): TGTGCCAGCAGCTTCGGACAGGGGGGTGAATGGCAGTACTTC. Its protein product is CASSFGQGGEWQYF.

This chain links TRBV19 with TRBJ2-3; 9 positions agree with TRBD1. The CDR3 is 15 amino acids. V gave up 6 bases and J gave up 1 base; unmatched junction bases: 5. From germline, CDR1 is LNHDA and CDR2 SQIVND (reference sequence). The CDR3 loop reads CASRTDRGGTDTQYF. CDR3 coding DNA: TGTGCCAGTAGGACGGACAGGGGAGGCACAGATACGCAGTATTTT.

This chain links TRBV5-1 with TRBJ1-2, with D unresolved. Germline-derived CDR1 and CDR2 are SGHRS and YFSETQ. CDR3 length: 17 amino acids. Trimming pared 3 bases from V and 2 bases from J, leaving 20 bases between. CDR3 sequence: CASSSIPFGGPNYGYTF. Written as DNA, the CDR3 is TGCGCCAGCAGCTCGATTCCCTTCGGAGGACCCAACTATGGCTACACCTTC.

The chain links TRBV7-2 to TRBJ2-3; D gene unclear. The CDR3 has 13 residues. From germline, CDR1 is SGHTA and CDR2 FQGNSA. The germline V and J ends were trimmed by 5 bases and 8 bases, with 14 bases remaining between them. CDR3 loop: CASSPGLSGTQYF. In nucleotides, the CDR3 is TGTGCCAGCAGCCCTGGTCTCTCGGGTACGCAGTATTTT.

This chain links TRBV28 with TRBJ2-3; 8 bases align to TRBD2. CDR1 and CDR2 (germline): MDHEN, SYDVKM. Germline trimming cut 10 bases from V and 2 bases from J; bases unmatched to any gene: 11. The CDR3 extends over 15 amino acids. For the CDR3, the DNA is TGTGCCACCCACCATAGCGGGACTTCCACAGATACGCAGTATTTT. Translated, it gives CATHHSGTSTDTQYF.

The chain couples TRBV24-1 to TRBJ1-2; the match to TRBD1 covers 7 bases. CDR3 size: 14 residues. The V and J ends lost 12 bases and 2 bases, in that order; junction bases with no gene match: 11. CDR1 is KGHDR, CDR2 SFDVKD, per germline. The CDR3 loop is CAVGEGQPNYGYTF. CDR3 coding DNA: TGTGCCGTGGGTGAGGGACAGCCAAACTATGGCTACACCTTC.

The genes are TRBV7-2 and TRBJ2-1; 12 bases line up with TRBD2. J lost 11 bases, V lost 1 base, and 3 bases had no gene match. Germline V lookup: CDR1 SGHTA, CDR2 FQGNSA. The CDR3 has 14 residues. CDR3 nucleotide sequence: TGTGCCAGCAGCTTAGTGGGGACTAGCGGGCAGCAGTTCTTC. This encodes CASSLVGTSGQQFF.

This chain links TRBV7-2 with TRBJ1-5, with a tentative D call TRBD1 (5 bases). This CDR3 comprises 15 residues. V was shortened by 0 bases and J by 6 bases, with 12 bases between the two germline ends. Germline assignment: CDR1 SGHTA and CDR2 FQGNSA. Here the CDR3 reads CASSLAGTERQPQHF. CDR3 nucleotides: TGTGCCAGCAGCTTAGCAGGGACTGAGCGTCAGCCCCAGCATTTT.

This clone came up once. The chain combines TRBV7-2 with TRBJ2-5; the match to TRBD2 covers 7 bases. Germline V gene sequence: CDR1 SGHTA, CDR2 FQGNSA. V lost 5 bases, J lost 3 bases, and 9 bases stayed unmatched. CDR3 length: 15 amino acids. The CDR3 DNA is TGTGCCAGCAGCCCACGCTCGGGAGGAAAAGAGACCCAGTACTTC. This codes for CASSPRSGGKETQYF. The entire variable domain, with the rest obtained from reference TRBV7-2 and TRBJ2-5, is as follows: GAGVSQSPSNKVTEKGKDVELRCDPISGHTALYWYRQSLGQGLEFLIYFQGNSAPDKSGLPSDRFSAERTGGSVSTLTIQRTQQEDSAVYLCASSPRSGGKETQYFGPGTRLLVL.

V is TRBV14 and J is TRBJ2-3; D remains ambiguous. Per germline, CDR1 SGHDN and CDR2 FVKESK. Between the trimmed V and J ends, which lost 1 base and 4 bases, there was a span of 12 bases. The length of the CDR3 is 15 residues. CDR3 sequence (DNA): TGTGCCAGCAGCCAAGGCCTGGTAGTGGCAGATACGCAGTATTTT. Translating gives CASSQGLVVADTQYF.

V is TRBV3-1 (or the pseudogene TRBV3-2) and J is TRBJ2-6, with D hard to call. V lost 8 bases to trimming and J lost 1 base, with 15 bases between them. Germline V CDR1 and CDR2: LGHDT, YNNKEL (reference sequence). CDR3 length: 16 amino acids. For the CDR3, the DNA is TGTGCCAGCGGCCGAATATCACTGTCTGGGGCCAACGTCCTGACTTTC. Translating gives CASGRISLSGANVLTF.

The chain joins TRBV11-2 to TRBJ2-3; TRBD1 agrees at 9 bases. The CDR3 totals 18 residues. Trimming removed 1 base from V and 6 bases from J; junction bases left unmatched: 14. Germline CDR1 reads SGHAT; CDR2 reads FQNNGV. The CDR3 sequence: CASSLVEIGQGTSDTQYF. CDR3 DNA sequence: TGTGCCAGCAGCTTAGTGGAGATTGGACAGGGGACTTCGGATACGCAGTATTTT.

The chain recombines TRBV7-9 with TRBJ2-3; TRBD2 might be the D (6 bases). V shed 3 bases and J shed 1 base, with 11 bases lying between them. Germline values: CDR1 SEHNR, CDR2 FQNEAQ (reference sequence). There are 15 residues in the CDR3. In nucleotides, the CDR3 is TGTGCCAGCAGCTTGCTAGCGAAAGGCACAGATACGCAGTATTTT. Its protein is CASSLLAKGTDTQYF.

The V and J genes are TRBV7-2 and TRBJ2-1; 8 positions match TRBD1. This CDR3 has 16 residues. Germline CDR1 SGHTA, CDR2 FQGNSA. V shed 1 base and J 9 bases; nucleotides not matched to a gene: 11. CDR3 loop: CASSLVAGTGGGEQFF. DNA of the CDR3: TGTGCCAGCAGCTTAGTTGCCGGGACAGGAGGTGGTGAGCAGTTCTTC. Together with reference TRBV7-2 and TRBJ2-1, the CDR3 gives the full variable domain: GAGVSQSPSNKVTEKGKDVELRCDPISGHTALYWYRQSLGQGLEFLIYFQGNSAPDKSGLPSDRFSAERTGGSVSTLTIQRTQQEDSAVYLCASSLVAGTGGGEQFFGPGTRLTVL.

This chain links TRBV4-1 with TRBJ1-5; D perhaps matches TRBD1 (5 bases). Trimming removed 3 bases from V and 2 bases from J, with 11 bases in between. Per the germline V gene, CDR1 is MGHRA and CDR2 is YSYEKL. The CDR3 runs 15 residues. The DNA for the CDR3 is TGCGCCAGCAGCCAGAAAGACAGTCGCAATCAGCCCCAGCATTTT. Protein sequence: CASSQKDSRNQPQHF.

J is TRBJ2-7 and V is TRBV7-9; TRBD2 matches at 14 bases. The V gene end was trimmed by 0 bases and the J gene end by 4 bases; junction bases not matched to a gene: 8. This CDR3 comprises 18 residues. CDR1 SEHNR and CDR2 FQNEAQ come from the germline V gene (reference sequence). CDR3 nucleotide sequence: TGTGCCAGCAGCTTAGCGTTGGGACTAGCGGGAGTTCTGTACGAGCAGTACTTC. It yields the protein CASSLALGLAGVLYEQYF.

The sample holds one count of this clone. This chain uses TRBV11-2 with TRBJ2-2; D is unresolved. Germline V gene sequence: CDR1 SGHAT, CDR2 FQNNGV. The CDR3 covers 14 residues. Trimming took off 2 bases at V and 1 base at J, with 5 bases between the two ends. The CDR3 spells CASSLSENTGELFF. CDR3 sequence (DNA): TGTGCCAGCAGCTTAAGCGAGAACACCGGGGAGCTGTTTTTT.

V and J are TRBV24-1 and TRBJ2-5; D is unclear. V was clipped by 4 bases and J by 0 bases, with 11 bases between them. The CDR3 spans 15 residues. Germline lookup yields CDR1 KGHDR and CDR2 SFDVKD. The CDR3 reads CATSDNTVHQETQYF. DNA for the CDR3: TGTGCCACCAGTGACAACACGGTACACCAAGAGACCCAGTACTTC.

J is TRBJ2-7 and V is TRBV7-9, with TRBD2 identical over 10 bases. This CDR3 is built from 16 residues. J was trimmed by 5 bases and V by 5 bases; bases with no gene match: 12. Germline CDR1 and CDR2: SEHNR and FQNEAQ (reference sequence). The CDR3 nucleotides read TGTGCCAGCAGCCCTCCGCAAGGAGCGGGAGGGAACGAGCAGTACTTC. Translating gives CASSPPQGAGGNEQYF.

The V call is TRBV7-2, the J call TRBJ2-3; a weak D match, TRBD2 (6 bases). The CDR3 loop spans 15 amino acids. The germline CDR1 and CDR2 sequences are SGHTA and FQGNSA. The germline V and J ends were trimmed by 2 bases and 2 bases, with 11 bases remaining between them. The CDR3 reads CASSLTGVFTDTQYF. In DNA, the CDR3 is TGTGCCAGCAGCTTAACGGGAGTTTTCACAGATACGCAGTATTTT. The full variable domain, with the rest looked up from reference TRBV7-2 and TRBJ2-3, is GAGVSQSPSNKVTEKGKDVELRCDPISGHTALYWYRQSLGQGLEFLIYFQGNSAPDKSGLPSDRFSAERTGGSVSTLTIQRTQQEDSAVYLCASSLTGVFTDTQYFGPGTRLTVL.

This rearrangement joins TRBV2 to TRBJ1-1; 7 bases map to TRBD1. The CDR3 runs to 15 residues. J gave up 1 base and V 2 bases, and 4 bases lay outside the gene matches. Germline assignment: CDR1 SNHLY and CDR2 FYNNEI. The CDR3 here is CASSERAGGNTEAFF. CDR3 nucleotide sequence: TGTGCCAGCAGTGAAAGAGCAGGGGGGAACACTGAAGCTTTCTTT.

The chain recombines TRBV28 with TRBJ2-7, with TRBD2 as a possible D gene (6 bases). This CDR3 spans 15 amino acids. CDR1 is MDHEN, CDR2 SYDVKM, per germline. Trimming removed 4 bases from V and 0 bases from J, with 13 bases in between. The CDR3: CASSSAGTLSYEQYF. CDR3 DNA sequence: TGTGCCAGCAGTTCGGCCGGGACTCTCTCCTACGAGCAGTACTTC.